A single sample gave rise to the 21 T cell receptor beta chains below, sequenced in a study of cytomegalovirus exposure and HLA in healthy donors. PCR used 60 Vbeta primers and 13 Jbeta primers. The method was immunoSEQ multiplex PCR; TCRdb's version includes in-frame clones alone and lacks a portion of them. The sample consists of fewer than 250,000 clones, about four fifths of them appearing once. Material: PBMCs. Receptors originate from a man in his forties in good health and CMV-seropositive.

This clone was recorded once. The rearrangement joins TRBV30 to TRBJ2-4, with TRBD1 matching 9 bases. Germline V CDR1 and CDR2: GTSNPN, SVGIG (reference sequence). The CDR3 loop spans 16 amino acids. V was clipped by 3 bases and J by 7 bases; unmatched bases: 13. CDR3 in DNA: TGTGCCTGGAGCCCTTTCACCGGGACAGGGAACAACATTCAGTACTTC. Protein product: CAWSPFTGTGNNIQYF.

This chain uses TRBV9 with TRBJ2-3, with D possibly matching TRBD2 (6 bases). V lost 0 bases to trimming and J lost 2 bases, with 13 bases between them. The CDR3 consists of 16 residues. From germline, CDR1 is SGDLS and CDR2 YYNGEE. The CDR3 coding sequence is TGTGCCAGCAGCGTAGTTCCAGCGGGTTCCACAGATACGCAGTATTTT. It is translated as CASSVVPAGSTDTQYF. Drawing the rest from reference TRBV9 and TRBJ2-3, the complete variable domain is DSGVTQTPKHLITATGQRVTLRCSPRSGDLSVYWYQQSLDQGLQFLIQYYNGEERAKGNILERFSAQQFPDLHSELNLSSLELGDSALYFCASSVVPAGSTDTQYFGPGTRLTVL.

The chain employs TRBV19 and TRBJ1-2; TRBD1 might be the D (6 bases). Germline lookup yields CDR1 LNHDA and CDR2 SQIVND (reference sequence). Trimming took off 3 bases at V and 4 bases at J, with 18 bases between the two ends. The CDR3 has 16 amino acids. The chain's CDR3 is CASSMGADYSLYGYTF. Written as DNA, the CDR3 is TGTGCCAGTAGTATGGGGGCAGACTATTCTCTCTATGGCTACACCTTC.

The chain carries TRBV27 and TRBJ2-5; 7 bases agree with TRBD2. This CDR3 spans 13 amino acids. CDR1 and CDR2 (germline): MNHEY, SMNVEV (reference sequence). Germline trimming cut 5 bases from V and 4 bases from J; bases unmatched to any gene: 4. CDR3 coding DNA: TGTGCCAGCAGTCAGAAGCGGGGAGAGACCCAGTACTTC. Translated, it gives CASSQKRGETQYF.

The rearrangement uses TRBV21-1 and TRBJ1-4. TRBV21-1 has pseudogene status. The CDR3 has 13 amino acids. CDR3 nucleotide sequence: TGTGCCAGCACCCTCCCAACTAATGAAAAACTGTTTTTT. Residues: CASTLPTNEKLFF.

This sequence joins TRBV4-1 and TRBJ1-1; tentatively, D is TRBD1 (6 bases). Looked up from germline, CDR1 is MGHRA and CDR2 is YSYEKL. Trimming took 0 bases from V and 5 from J, leaving 13 bases between them. There are 15 residues in the CDR3. The CDR3 is CASSQDRGRVTEAFF. CDR3 nucleotide sequence: TGCGCCAGCAGCCAAGATAGGGGGAGGGTAACTGAAGCTTTCTTT.

J is TRBJ2-1 and V is TRBV11-2; TRBD2 agrees at 9 bases. This CDR3 region has 16 residues. From germline, CDR1 is SGHAT and CDR2 FQNNGV. With V trimmed by 5 bases and J by 0 bases, 5 bases remained unmatched. CDR3 amino acids: CASSRYSGSSYNEQFF. The DNA for the CDR3 is TGTGCCAGCAGCCGTTATAGCGGGAGCTCCTACAATGAGCAGTTCTTC.

The rearrangement joins TRBV18 to TRBJ2-1; D may be TRBD1 (6 bases). V lost 2 bases to trimming and J lost 7 bases, with 18 bases between them. Germline V CDR1 and CDR2: KGHSH, LQKENI. The CDR3 consists of 16 residues. The CDR3 sequence: CASSPGTGQYLNEQFF. CDR3 nucleotide sequence: TGTGCCAGCTCACCAGGAACCGGACAGTACTTAAATGAGCAGTTCTTC.

V is TRBV4-1 and J is TRBJ2-6; 10 bases fit TRBD1. CDR3 length: 20 residues. V was pared by 1 base and J by 1 base, with 10 bases of the junction left unmatched. Germline loops: CDR1 MGHRA, CDR2 YSYEKL. CDR3 in amino acids: CASSQAGTGEALSGANVLTF. DNA for the CDR3: TGCGCCAGCAGCCAAGCCGGGACAGGGGAGGCTTTGTCTGGGGCCAACGTCCTGACTTTC.

The gene calls are TRBV7-9 and TRBJ1-2; no definite D call. Trimming pared 6 bases from V and 1 base from J, leaving 12 bases between. Looked up from germline, CDR1 is SEHNR and CDR2 is FQNEAQ (reference sequence). The CDR3 runs to 14 residues. The CDR3 here is CASRTMKVNYGYTF. The CDR3 bases are TGTGCCAGCAGAACTATGAAGGTTAACTATGGCTACACCTTC.

The chain joins TRBV28 to TRBJ1-1; 9 bases fit TRBD1. After removal of 3 bases from V and 5 bases from J, the junction contained 7 bases not matched to a gene. This CDR3 comprises 15 residues. Germline CDR1 reads MDHEN; CDR2 reads SYDVKM. CDR3 residues: CASSLPGTGQTEAFF. The CDR3 coding sequence is TGTGCCAGCAGTTTGCCCGGGACAGGGCAAACTGAAGCTTTCTTT.

Notes on this clone: This sample also contains other DNA sequences that code for the same CDR3. This chain uses TRBV6-1 with TRBJ1-2; tentatively, D is TRBD1 (5 bases). Germline lookup yields CDR1 MNHNS and CDR2 SASEGT. V was trimmed by 10 bases and J by 4 bases, leaving 16 bases between them. This CDR3 is built from 13 residues. In DNA form, the CDR3 reads TGTGCCACCCAGACGGGGGGTCTCTATGGCTACACCTTC. Translation: CATQTGGLYGYTF.

The V and J genes are TRBV6-5 and TRBJ2-1; 7 positions agree with TRBD1. Germline values: CDR1 MNHEY, CDR2 SVGAGI. This CDR3 has 16 amino acids. J was trimmed by 1 base and V by 6 bases; bases with no gene match: 9. DNA for the CDR3: TGTGCCAGCAGCTACAGGGGAAGTGGATCCTACAATGAGCAGTTCTTC. Residues: CASSYRGSGSYNEQFF.

This chain links TRBV14 with TRBJ2-2; 9 positions match TRBD1. The CDR3 extends over 16 amino acids. Germline lookup yields CDR1 SGHDN and CDR2 FVKESK. The ends lost 4 bases at V and 1 base at J; junction bases unmatched: 4. The CDR3 spells CASSPYRGQNTGELFF. For the CDR3, the DNA is TGTGCCAGCAGCCCGTACAGGGGGCAGAACACCGGGGAGCTGTTTTTT.

This chain links TRBV30 with TRBJ2-6; the match to TRBD1 covers 8 bases. This CDR3 comprises 17 residues. V lost 2 bases and J lost 0; bases outside the gene matches: 6. CDR1 GTSNPN and CDR2 SVGIG come from the germline V gene (reference sequence). In nucleotides, the CDR3 is TGTGCCTGGAGTTCGGGACAGGACAACTCTGGGGCCAACGTCCTGACTTTC. It codes for CAWSSGQDNSGANVLTF.

The V gene is TRBV2, the J gene TRBJ2-1, with 9 nucleotides matching TRBD2. Germline V lookup: CDR1 SNHLY, CDR2 FYNNEI. Losses at the gene ends were 7 bases for V and 8 bases for J; bases not matched to a gene: 21. The length of the CDR3 is 18 residues. The CDR3 sequence is CASTNPLLAGGKRDEQFF. The DNA of the CDR3 is TGTGCCAGCACCAACCCCTTACTAGCGGGTGGCAAGAGGGATGAGCAGTTCTTC.

This chain joins TRBV29-1 and TRBJ2-7; TRBD2 matches 7 bases. Germline V CDR1 and CDR2: SQVTM, ANQGSEA. CDR3 size: 12 residues. J gave up 3 bases and V 5 bases, and 4 bases lay outside the gene matches. CDR3 amino acids: CSVQTSFYEQYF. The CDR3 DNA sequence: TGCAGCGTTCAGACTAGCTTCTACGAGCAGTACTTC.

For this clone: At one end, the junction sequence differs from germline, possibly due to a read error. The gene calls are TRBV2 and TRBJ1-1; maybe TRBD1 (5 bases). The CDR3 covers 14 residues. Germline CDR1 and CDR2: SNHLY and FYNNEI. CDR3 DNA sequence: TGTGCCAGCACTGAATGGGGGGAGGACACTGAAGCTTTCTTT. Translation: CASTEWGEDTEAFF.

This chain joins TRBV11-1 and TRBJ1-3; no clear D. The CDR3 has 15 residues. CDR1 is SGHAT and CDR2 is FQDESV in the germline V gene (reference sequence). Trimming took 5 bases from V and 1 from J, leaving 12 bases between them. CDR3 loop: CASSLENHSGNTIYF. CDR3 nucleotide sequence: TGTGCCAGCAGCCTTGAGAATCATTCTGGAAACACCATATATTTT.

This clone was observed a few times. The CDR3 protein is CASSFAPAGATQYF. For the CDR3, the DNA is TGTGCCAGCAGTTTTGCCCCAGCGGGGGCGACCCAGTACTTC. This chain joins TRBV28 and TRBJ2-5, with TRBD2 matching 8 bases. V shed 3 bases, J shed 7 bases, and the junction held 7 bases outside the gene matches. The length of the CDR3 is 14 residues. Germline loops: CDR1 MDHEN, CDR2 SYDVKM.

This clone was counted a few times. Here the CDR3 reads CASRAAGEAYNEQFF. For the CDR3, the DNA is TGCGCCAGCAGAGCAGCGGGAGAGGCTTACAATGAGCAGTTCTTC. The genes are TRBV5-1 and TRBJ2-1; 8 bases fit TRBD2. The junction had 8 bases not matched to a gene; V was cut back by 5 bases and J by 4 bases. The CDR3 runs to 15 residues. CDR1 and CDR2 (germline): SGHRS, YFSETQ.